This TCR beta chain appears in the sequencing data of a study of neoadjuvant anti-PD-1 for oral cavity cancer. The overall study: Around day 43, patients without progression received a fourth nivolumab dose before surgery.

Described time point: after neoadjuvant nivolumab, at surgical resection. Stage II-IVA oral cavity squamous cell carcinoma was new and untreated by systemic or radiation therapy. Cohort: HPV-negative, locally advanced oral cavity squamous cell carcinoma patients. Analysis of PBMCs was direct, with no culture step. Profiling relied on immunoSEQ multiplex PCR, and the TCRdb table lists in-frame clones only, not all of them. The table lists tens of thousands of clones, 80% to 90% of them singletons, with nearly 3.5% in the top ten. CDR1 and CDR2 (germline): ENHRY, SYGVKD. Deletions cut 3 bases from V and 8 bases from J, with 16 bases between. The CDR3 is 15 residues long.

This material consisted of PBMCs, taken after nivolumab (anti-PD-1) treatment. The TCR was taken from a person between 40 and 80 years old with oral cavity squamous cell carcinoma. The rearrangement uses TRBV10-3 and TRBJ1-4; D is ambiguous. CDR3 sequence (DNA): TGTGCCATCAGTGATAGAACCGGGTCGAGGGAAAAACTGTTTTTT. The encoded protein is CAISDRTGSREKLFF.